This TCR beta chain was sequenced for a study of cytomegalovirus exposure and HLA in healthy donors. Study results and limitations: In vitro work confirmed that a few CMV-associated chains recognize CMV antigens. Most of the TCR beta V segments (in an earlier analysis) were productive either about 87% or about 30% of the time.

PCR amplification relied on 60 Vbeta primers (plus 13 Jbeta primers). Assay: immunoSEQ multiplex PCR; the TCRdb copy retains only in-frame clones and omits some. Among around 80,000 clones listed, 70% to 85% were seen once. Turning to this clone: The antigen is undetermined.

In germline, CDR1 is MNHEY, CDR2 SMNVEV (reference sequence). This CDR3 comprises 14 residues. V lost 5 bases to trimming and J lost 4 bases; unmatched junction nucleotides: 5. The sample consisted of PBMCs. The V gene is TRBV27, the J gene TRBJ1-2, with 9 positions matching TRBD1. This clonotype was sampled from a man between 40 and 49 years old in good health and CMV-seropositive. The CDR3: CASSIGQGSYGYTF. The CDR3 coding sequence is TGTGCCAGCAGTATCGGACAGGGGTCCTATGGCTACACCTTC.